Each of the 31 T cell receptor beta chains below was sequenced from the same sample in a study of T cells in Graves' hyperthyroidism and ophthalmopathy. RNA transcripts served as the template for amplifying TCR beta CDR3 regions. Carried out on the TCR CDR3, a first-round RT-PCR used the HTBI primer set. MiXCR, applied by TCRdb to the multiplex PCR reads, yields one record per CDR3 protein. The sample yields a few hundred thousand distinct CDR3 sequences, over 15% seen once. Sequenced sample: blood. All receptors come from a woman aged 55-69 years with Graves' ophthalmopathy.

The chain carries TRBV10-3 and TRBJ1-1, with 8 bases identical to TRBD1. This CDR3 has 13 amino acids. The V gene end was trimmed by 5 bases and the J gene end by 4 bases; junction bases not matched to a gene: 3. The germline V gene encodes CDR1 ENHRY and CDR2 SYGVKD. The CDR3 here is CAISQGTGTEAFF. For the CDR3, the DNA is TGTGCCATCAGTCAGGGGACAGGCACTGAAGCTTTCTTT.

A few counts support this clonotype. The chain combines TRBV5-6 with TRBJ1-2; D is undetermined. The CDR3 runs 13 residues. The germline V gene has CDR1 SGHDT and CDR2 YYEEEE. The ends were cut back, 1 base at V and 6 bases at J, with 10 bases in the middle. The CDR3 region is CASSLWSADGYTF. CDR3 coding DNA: TGTGCCAGCAGCTTGTGGTCAGCAGATGGCTACACCTTC. Full variable domain (remainder filled in from reference TRBV5-6 and TRBJ1-2): DAGVTQSPTHLIKTRGQQVTLRCSPKSGHDTVSWYQQALGQGPQFIFQYYEEEERQRGNFPDRFSGHQFPNYSSELNVNALLLGDSALYLCASSLWSADGYTFGSGTRLTVV.

Many counts were recorded for this clonotype. The V call is TRBV7-7, the J call TRBJ2-7; TRBD2 might be the D (5 bases). The V end lost 1 base, the J end lost 1 base, and 11 bases lay between the germline ends. The CDR3 consists of 15 residues. CDR1 and CDR2 from the germline V gene are SSHAT and FNYEAQ (reference sequence). The CDR3 DNA reads as TGTGCCAGCAGCTTAGGCCTGGGGAGATCCTACGAGCAGTACTTC. Its translation is CASSLGLGRSYEQYF.

This clonotype showed up many times. This chain joins TRBV20-1 and TRBJ2-7; D call uncertain. CDR3 length: 14 residues. The germline V gene has CDR1 DFQATT and CDR2 SNEGSKA (reference sequence). V shed 1 base and J shed 4 bases, with 14 bases lying between them. The CDR3 here is CSARVIKPPYEQYF. Written as DNA, the CDR3 is TGCAGTGCTAGAGTTATCAAGCCACCGTACGAGCAGTACTTC.

This clonotype showed up just a few times. A single base separates this from a much larger clone, so it may be a read error. The J gene is TRBJ2-7, the V gene TRBV6-1; D not resolved. Germline V gives CDR1 MNHNS, CDR2 SASEGT. The CDR3 totals 16 residues. Written as DNA, the CDR3 is TGTGCCAGCAGTGAAGCCCACCCGTCGGCCGGGTACGAGCGGTACTTC. Translating gives CASSEAHPSAGYERYF.

Many counts were recorded for this clonotype. The chain links TRBV28 to TRBJ2-1; D remains ambiguous. Trimming pared 4 bases from V and 3 bases from J, leaving 10 bases between. CDR1 is MDHEN and CDR2 is SYDVKM in the germline V gene. The CDR3 covers 14 residues. The CDR3 protein is CASSSADGYNEQFF. The DNA of the CDR3 is TGTGCCAGCAGTTCTGCAGACGGCTACAATGAGCAGTTCTTC.

The chain is built from TRBV7-9 and TRBJ1-6; possible D gene TRBD1, 5 bases. Germline assignment: CDR1 SEHNR and CDR2 FQNEAQ (reference sequence). This CDR3 has 15 residues. V was cut by 4 bases and J by 6 bases, with 13 bases left in between. The CDR3 loop is CASSSGRQSNSPLHF. Here the CDR3 DNA reads TGTGCCAGCAGCTCGGGACGCCAGTCTAATTCACCCCTCCACTTT.

The chain couples TRBV2 to TRBJ1-4, with D possibly TRBD1 on 5 matching bases. Germline-derived CDR1 and CDR2 are SNHLY and FYNNEI. This CDR3 has 11 amino acids. V was cut by 7 bases and J by 6 bases, with 6 bases left in between. The CDR3 sequence is CASTGDEKLFF. The CDR3 bases are TGTGCCAGCACGGGGGATGAAAAACTGTTTTTT.

This clonotype appeared a few times. The chain joins TRBV12-3 or TRBV12-4 to TRBJ2-7; D tentatively fits TRBD1 or TRBD2 (5 bases each). V was cut by 3 bases and J by 4 bases, with 13 bases left in between. The CDR3 is made up of 14 amino acids. CDR3 amino acids: CASSLRGFLYEQYF. The CDR3 DNA reads TGTGCCAGCAGTTTGAGGGGTTTTTTGTACGAGCAGTACTTC.

This clonotype was counted ten times or more. The rearrangement uses TRBV2 and TRBJ1-2; D remains unclear. Germline loops: CDR1 SNHLY, CDR2 FYNNEI. Trimming took 4 bases from V and 2 from J, leaving 8 bases between them. CDR3 length: 13 amino acids. The CDR3 DNA sequence: TGTGCCAGCAGTGTAATGGAGAACTATGGCTACACCTTC. It yields the protein CASSVMENYGYTF. Looking up the rest from reference TRBV2 and TRBJ1-2 gives the full variable domain: EPEVTQTPSHQVTQMGQEVILRCVPISNHLYFYWYRQILGQKVEFLVSFYNNEISEKSEIFDDQFSVERPDGSNFTLKIRSTKLEDSAMYFCASSVMENYGYTFGSGTRLTVV.

This clonotype was seen ten or more times. The chain uses TRBV20-1 and TRBJ1-1; D is ambiguous. Looked up from germline, CDR1 is DFQATT and CDR2 is SNEGSKA (reference sequence). This CDR3 is built from 12 residues. V was trimmed by 4 bases and J by 7 bases, leaving 13 bases between them. The CDR3 DNA reads TGCAGTGCTAAGAAGTCTGGGGTTGAAGCTTTCTTT. Amino acid sequence: CSAKKSGVEAFF.

This clonotype was seen ten or more times. The chain links TRBV28 to TRBJ1-2; D is possibly TRBD1 (6 bases). There are 14 residues in the CDR3. The ends were cut back, 3 bases at V and 4 bases at J, with 12 bases in the middle. CDR1 and CDR2 from the germline V gene are MDHEN and SYDVKM. The CDR3 loop reads CASSFSQDSYGYTF. CDR3 bases: TGTGCCAGCAGTTTCTCCCAGGACAGCTATGGCTACACCTTC.

This clonotype showed up many times. The V call is TRBV18, the J call TRBJ1-1; 9 bases align to TRBD1. Looked up from germline, CDR1 is KGHSH and CDR2 is LQKENI. The CDR3 runs to 15 residues. Trimming cost V 3 bases and J 5 bases; bases outside gene matches: 7. CDR3 sequence: CASSPMDRGGTEAFF. The CDR3 nucleotides read TGTGCCAGCTCACCGATGGACAGGGGAGGGACTGAAGCTTTCTTT.

The chain carries TRBV7-9 and TRBJ2-5, with unresolved D. The V gene's germline CDR1 is SEHNR and CDR2 FQNEAQ (reference sequence). V was trimmed by 0 bases and J by 10 bases, leaving 15 bases between them. This CDR3 has 14 amino acids. The CDR3 loop is CASSLAKGSSVQYF. CDR3 in DNA: TGTGCCAGCAGCTTAGCAAAAGGTTCCTCAGTCCAGTACTTC.

This clonotype was observed many times. This rearrangement joins TRBV20-1 to TRBJ2-7; 9 positions match TRBD1. Germline V lookup: CDR1 DFQATT, CDR2 SNEGSKA (reference sequence). This CDR3 is built from 14 residues. V shed 6 bases, J shed 6 bases, and the junction held 12 bases outside the gene matches. The CDR3, as DNA: TGCAGTGCGCCCCGGACAGGGGTGCCGGTCGAGCAGTACTTC. Protein: CSAPRTGVPVEQYF.

This clonotype was seen at least ten times. The chain joins TRBV28 to TRBJ1-2; D might be TRBD1 (6 bases). Germline values: CDR1 MDHEN, CDR2 SYDVKM. The CDR3 covers 14 residues. V was clipped by 6 bases and J by 4 bases, with 15 bases between them. The CDR3 DNA reads TGTGCCAGCAGCAAAGGGGGTTACAGCTATGGCTACACCTTC. It specifies CASSKGGYSYGYTF.

The chain combines TRBV6-1 with TRBJ2-3; no clear D gene. V dropped 7 bases and J dropped 6 bases, with 8 bases sitting between them. The CDR3 has 11 amino acids. Germline CDR1 and CDR2: MNHNS and SASEGT. The CDR3 region is CASNRGDTQYF. CDR3 DNA sequence: TGTGCCAGCAATAGAGGCGATACGCAGTATTTT.

This chain joins TRBV6-6 and TRBJ1-3, with no clear D. The germline CDR1 and CDR2 sequences are MNHNY and SVGAGI (reference sequence). V was pared by 0 bases and J by 0 bases, with 9 bases between. The CDR3 sequence is 16 residues long. The CDR3 reads CASSYSPLISGNTIYF. CDR3 DNA sequence: TGTGCCAGCAGTTACTCCCCCTTAATCTCTGGAAACACCATATATTTT.

A few counts support this clonotype. V usage is TRBV19 and J usage is TRBJ1-5, with a weak D call TRBD1 (5 bases). From germline, CDR1 is LNHDA and CDR2 SQIVND (reference sequence). The CDR3 covers 14 residues. Trimming pared 4 bases from V and 3 bases from J, leaving 10 bases between. This CDR3 is CASSTRQYNQPQHF. In DNA form, the CDR3 reads TGTGCCAGTAGTACTCGACAGTACAATCAGCCCCAGCATTTT.

This clonotype has more than one count but fewer than ten. The rearrangement uses TRBV18 and TRBJ2-4; the match to TRBD1 covers 7 bases. Germline V gives CDR1 KGHSH, CDR2 LQKENI. The V and J ends lost 3 bases and 1 base, in that order; junction bases with no gene match: 9. This CDR3 has 17 residues. In DNA, the CDR3 is TGTGCCAGCTCACCGCCAGGGGGTTTAGAGGCCAAAAACATTCAGTACTTC. Protein: CASSPPGGLEAKNIQYF. The whole variable domain, remainder taken from reference TRBV18 and TRBJ2-4, is NAGVMQNPRHLVRRRGQEARLRCSPMKGHSHVYWYRQLPEEGLKFMVYLQKENIIDESGMPKERFSAEFPKEGPSILRIQQVVRGDSAAYFCASSPPGGLEAKNIQYFGAGTRLSVL.

As regards this clonotype: This may be a read error, as it is one base from a much larger clone. The chain couples TRBV7-9 to TRBJ2-7; 9 bases line up with TRBD1. V shed 2 bases, J shed 9 bases, and the junction held 8 bases outside the gene matches. Germline-derived CDR1 and CDR2 are SEHNR and FQNEAQ (reference sequence). This CDR3 is built from 14 residues. The CDR3 DNA sequence: TGTGCCAGCAGCTTACCACGGACAGGGGACGGGCAGTACTTC. It is translated as CASSLPRTGDGQYF.

This clonotype showed up just a few times. The genes are TRBV7-2 and TRBJ1-6, with unresolved D. Trimming cost V 6 bases and J 0 bases, with 12 bases left between them. The CDR3 consists of 16 residues. Germline CDR1 SGHTA, CDR2 FQGNSA. The CDR3, as DNA: TGTGCCAGCAGGCGCAGTAGGAGCTCCTATAATTCACCCCTCCACTTT. Protein sequence: CASRRSRSSYNSPLHF.

This clonotype has ten or more counts. This sequence joins TRBV12-3 or TRBV12-4 and TRBJ2-7, with TRBD1 matching 8 bases. J gave up 2 bases and V 2 bases, and 17 bases lay outside the gene matches. CDR3 length: 19 residues. In nucleotides, the CDR3 is TGTGCCAGCAGTTTAAGGATTTTGTTGGGTCGGGACAGGCCCTACGAGCAGTACTTC. This translates into CASSLRILLGRDRPYEQYF.

The sample holds a few counts of this clonotype. The chain is built from TRBV20-1 and TRBJ2-2; D is ambiguous. CDR1 DFQATT and CDR2 SNEGSKA come from the germline V gene (reference sequence). Trimming pared 2 bases from V and 1 base from J, leaving 17 bases between. This CDR3 contains 17 residues. This chain's CDR3 is CSARILLLNGNTGELFF. CDR3 sequence (DNA): TGCAGTGCTAGAATTCTCCTACTAAACGGGAACACCGGGGAGCTGTTTTTT.

This clonotype was observed a handful of times. The CDR3 DNA reads as TGTGCCAGCAGCTTGAGGGGGGCGCAGAGGGACTATGGCTACACCTTC. Amino acid sequence: CASSLRGAQRDYGYTF. The J gene is TRBJ1-2, the V gene TRBV5-8, with a weak D call TRBD1 (6 bases). V was clipped by 1 base and J by 3 bases, with 16 bases between them. The CDR3 is 16 residues long. The germline V gene has CDR1 SGHTS and CDR2 YDEGEE.

This clonotype was recorded at least ten times. The chain is built from TRBV20-1 and TRBJ2-5, with TRBD2 identical over 9 bases. J gave up 4 bases and V 0 bases, and 3 bases lay outside the gene matches. The length of the CDR3 is 14 residues. Looked up from germline, CDR1 is DFQATT and CDR2 is SNEGSKA (reference sequence). CDR3 coding DNA: TGCAGTGCTAGAGAAAGCGGGAGGCTAGAGACCCAGTACTTC. Translated: CSARESGRLETQYF.

This clonotype was counted at least ten times. CDR3 DNA sequence: TGTGCCAGTAGCTCACATGGGAGTAGGGACGAAGCTTTCTTT. This gives the protein CASSSHGSRDEAFF. This chain joins TRBV19 and TRBJ1-1; tentative D call: TRBD1 (5 bases). This CDR3 has 14 amino acids. CDR1 LNHDA and CDR2 SQIVND come from the germline V gene (reference sequence). With 6 bases removed from V and 8 bases from J, the gap between germline ends came to 19 bases. The complete variable domain, with remaining parts taken from reference TRBV19 and TRBJ1-1, reads DGGITQSPKYLFRKEGQNVTLSCEQNLNHDAMYWYRQDPGQGLRLIYYSQIVNDFQKGDIAEGYSVSREKKESFPLTVTSAQKNPTAFYLCASSSHGSRDEAFFGQGTRLTVV.

The chain is built from TRBV30 and TRBJ1-5; D perhaps matches TRBD1 (6 bases). CDR1 is GTSNPN, CDR2 SVGIG, per germline (reference sequence). There are 13 residues in the CDR3. Trimming shortened V by 3 bases and J by 7 bases, and 13 bases separated the two germline ends. The DNA of the CDR3 is TGTGCCTGGAGCGGAGGGGGGTCCCAGCCCCAGCATTTT. Protein product: CAWSGGGSQPQHF.

There are a few counts of this clonotype. The rearrangement links TRBV5-1 to TRBJ2-3; 8 nucleotides align to TRBD2. Germline V gene data show CDR1 as SGHRS and CDR2 as YFSETQ. With V trimmed by 4 bases and J by 5 bases, 12 bases remained unmatched. This CDR3 comprises 16 residues. The CDR3 DNA is TGCGCCAGCAGCCCCCAAGCGGGGGCCCCAGGAGATACGCAGTATTTT. Protein sequence: CASSPQAGAPGDTQYF.

This clonotype was picked up many times. This chain joins TRBV12-3 or TRBV12-4 and TRBJ1-5; 8 positions match TRBD1. Losses at the gene ends were 2 bases for V and 2 bases for J; bases not matched to a gene: 5. This CDR3 has 16 amino acids. The DNA of the CDR3 is TGTGCCAGCAGTTTAAGACAGGGGATTGGCAATCAGCCCCAGCATTTT. This gives the protein CASSLRQGIGNQPQHF.

This clonotype showed up many times. The V gene is TRBV4-1, the J gene TRBJ1-2; D is unresolved. Trimming removed 0 bases from V and 0 bases from J, with 8 bases in between. The CDR3 spans 15 residues. CDR1 and CDR2 (germline): MGHRA, YSYEKL. DNA for the CDR3: TGCGCCAGCAGCCAAGATCAGACTCCTAACTATGGCTACACCTTC. Translating it yields CASSQDQTPNYGYTF.